Below, 20 T cell receptor beta chains from the same sample are listed, as sequenced in a study of OX40 agonist ivuxolimab in advanced cancers. Generated by immunoSEQ multiplex PCR, the TCRdb table keeps only in-frame clones and is missing some. This table has about 85,000 clones, approximately 86% appearing once. The sequenced sample was CD4+ or CD8+ T cells sorted from blood, obtained in a trial of the OX40 agonist ivuxolimab. Receptors originate from an adult with an advanced solid tumor such as melanoma, head and neck, liver or kidney cancer.

The CDR3: CAWSYRYYGYTF. The CDR3 nucleotides are TGTGCCTGGAGCTACAGGTACTATGGCTACACCTTC. V gene TRBV30 combines with J gene TRBJ1-2; a weak D match, TRBD1 (5 bases). The germline V and J ends were trimmed by 3 bases and 3 bases, with 8 bases remaining between them. Germline V gives CDR1 GTSNPN, CDR2 SVGIG (reference sequence). The CDR3 runs 12 residues.

The rearrangement joins TRBV29-1 to TRBJ2-2; D is perhaps TRBD1 (5 bases). The CDR3 runs to 14 residues. V gave up 7 bases and J gave up 1 base, with 13 bases separating them. Germline lookup yields CDR1 SQVTM and CDR2 ANQGSEA. The DNA of the CDR3 is TGCAGCGGCATGACAGTTCTGAACACCGGGGAGCTGTTTTTT. Protein product: CSGMTVLNTGELFF.

The chain has TRBV11-2 and TRBJ2-1; D perhaps matches TRBD1 (5 bases). CDR1 SGHAT and CDR2 FQNNGV come from the germline V gene. V was pared by 2 bases and J by 0 bases, with 8 bases between. This CDR3 has 15 residues. CDR3 in amino acids: CASSLSDSSYNEQFF. The CDR3 DNA sequence: TGTGCCAGCAGCTTATCCGACAGCTCCTACAATGAGCAGTTCTTC.

There are a few counts of this clone. The chain is built from TRBV15 and TRBJ1-4; D might be TRBD1 (5 bases). Germline CDR1 reads LNHNV; CDR2 reads YYDKDF (reference sequence). V shed 6 bases and J shed 3 bases, with 11 bases lying between them. The CDR3 runs 14 residues. The CDR3 DNA reads TGTGCCACCAGTTCGGGGCGGGCTAATGAAAAACTGTTTTTT. Its protein product is CATSSGRANEKLFF.

V usage is TRBV27 and J usage is TRBJ1-1, with D hard to call. The CDR3 has 13 residues. V lost 3 bases and J 7 bases, leaving 12 bases between the germline ends. The germline V gene has CDR1 MNHEY and CDR2 SMNVEV (reference sequence). The chain's CDR3 is CASSFVVAGEAFF. The CDR3 DNA is TGTGCCAGCAGTTTTGTCGTGGCGGGTGAAGCTTTCTTT.

V usage is TRBV9 and J usage is TRBJ2-1; D remains unclear. Germline CDR1 SGDLS, CDR2 YYNGEE. V lost 3 bases and J lost 8, with 12 bases in between. This CDR3 comprises 13 residues. The CDR3 DNA reads as TGTGCCAGCAGCGCGAGCGTATCCGATGAGCAGTTCTTC. Translated: CASSASVSDEQFF.

The CDR3: CASKFGDRETGELFF. The CDR3 DNA reads as TGTGCCAGTAAGTTTGGTGACAGGGAGACCGGGGAGCTGTTTTTT. The chain carries TRBV19 and TRBJ2-2; TRBD1 matches at 7 bases. Germline V gene sequence: CDR1 LNHDA, CDR2 SQIVND (reference sequence). The CDR3 is 15 amino acids. With V trimmed by 7 bases and J by 5 bases, 10 bases remained unmatched.

This rearrangement joins TRBV28 to TRBJ2-7, with 11 bases that match TRBD1. The germline gives CDR1 MDHEN, CDR2 SYDVKM. The CDR3 runs to 14 residues. V lost 5 bases, J lost 3 bases, and 3 bases stayed unmatched. The CDR3 is CASSTDRGLYEQYF. CDR3 coding DNA: TGTGCCAGCAGTACGGACAGGGGGCTCTACGAGCAGTACTTC. The full variable domain, its missing parts supplied by reference TRBV28 and TRBJ2-7, is DVKVTQSSRYLVKRTGEKVFLECVQDMDHENMFWYRQDPGLGLRLIYFSYDVKMKEKGDIPEGYSVSREKKERFSLILESASTNQTSMYLCASSTDRGLYEQYFGPGTRLTVT.

V is TRBV30 and J is TRBJ1-5; no definite D call. This CDR3 is 14 amino acids long. Between the trimmed V and J ends, which lost 1 base and 2 bases, there was a span of 9 bases. Germline CDR1 reads GTSNPN; CDR2 reads SVGIG (reference sequence). The CDR3 nucleotides are TGTGCCTGGAGTGCCGGGTACGGCAATCAGCCCCAGCATTTT. This gives the protein CAWSAGYGNQPQHF. The full variable domain, with the rest looked up from reference TRBV30 and TRBJ1-5, is SQTIHQWPATLVQPVGSPLSLECTVEGTSNPNLYWYRQAAGRGLQLLFYSVGIGQISSEVPQNLSASRPQDRQFILSSKKLLLSDSGFYLCAWSAGYGNQPQHFGDGTRLSIL.

V is TRBV19 and J is TRBJ1-2; D ambiguous. This CDR3 has 12 residues. V dropped 7 bases and J dropped 5 bases, with 11 bases sitting between them. Germline V lookup: CDR1 LNHDA, CDR2 SQIVND (reference sequence). Here the CDR3 DNA reads TGTGCCAGTACCCGGACCGATTATGGCTACACCTTC. It yields the protein CASTRTDYGYTF.

The chain employs TRBV11-1 and TRBJ2-5; 11 positions match TRBD2. Germline CDR1 SGHAT, CDR2 FQDESV (reference sequence). Losses at the gene ends were 5 bases for V and 5 bases for J; bases not matched to a gene: 13. This CDR3 contains 17 residues. The CDR3 nucleotides are TGTGCCAGCAGCAAGGGACTAGCGGTGGTAACCGTCGAGACCCAGTACTTC. It is translated as CASSKGLAVVTVETQYF.

This chain connects TRBV5-4 to TRBJ2-1; possible D gene TRBD1, 5 bases. Germline-derived CDR1 and CDR2 are SGHNT and YYREEE (reference sequence). There are 11 residues in the CDR3. Trimming removed 0 bases at V and 15 bases at J, with 10 bases between. The CDR3 DNA is TGTGCCAGCAGCTTGGGGGGCCTCTCGTTCTTC. Its protein product is CASSLGGLSFF.

The CDR3 bases are TGTGCCAGCAGCTCCCGACAGGGGGTGAACTACAATGAGCAGTTCTTC. It is translated as CASSSRQGVNYNEQFF. The chain is built from TRBV5-5 and TRBJ2-1; the match to TRBD1 covers 9 bases. The germline V gene has CDR1 SGHKS and CDR2 YYEKEE (reference sequence). CDR3 length equals 16 residues. V trimming: 3 bases; J trimming: 3 bases; junction bases outside the gene matches: 7.

This rearrangement joins TRBV30 to TRBJ1-1; 7 bases are shared with TRBD1. Germline values: CDR1 GTSNPN, CDR2 SVGIG (reference sequence). V trimming: 4 bases; J trimming: 10 bases; junction bases outside the gene matches: 9. The CDR3 contains 12 residues. The CDR3 DNA sequence: TGTGCCTGGACCACCTCGCCAGGGGGAGCTTTCTTT. Its protein product is CAWTTSPGGAFF.

The chain employs TRBV19 and TRBJ1-2; D not certain. V lost 1 base, J lost 3 bases, and 12 bases lay in between. Germline CDR1 and CDR2: LNHDA and SQIVND (reference sequence). The CDR3 totals 15 residues. The CDR3 spells CASSIASESHYGYTF. Here the CDR3 DNA reads TGTGCCAGTAGTATAGCCTCGGAGAGCCACTATGGCTACACCTTC.

A few counts support this clone. The gene calls are TRBV7-9 and TRBJ1-4; D is unclear. Trimming shortened V by 0 bases and J by 4 bases, and 3 bases separated the two germline ends. The CDR3 covers 13 residues. The germline gives CDR1 SEHNR, CDR2 FQNEAQ (reference sequence). The DNA of the CDR3 is TGTGCCAGCAGCTTAGCCGGTAATGAAAAACTGTTTTTT. As protein: CASSLAGNEKLFF.

V gene TRBV7-6 combines with J gene TRBJ2-5, with D possibly matching TRBD2 (6 bases). The CDR3 runs to 16 residues. V dropped 3 bases and J dropped 1 base, with 15 bases sitting between them. CDR1 is SGHVS and CDR2 is FNYEAQ in the germline V gene. CDR3 bases: TGTGCCAGCAGCTTCCCTACCGGGAGCTTCCAAGAGACCCAGTACTTC. Its translation is CASSFPTGSFQETQYF.

The rearrangement joins TRBV28 to TRBJ2-1; TRBD2 might be the D (5 bases). The germline gives CDR1 MDHEN, CDR2 SYDVKM. V was trimmed by 4 bases and J by 1 base, leaving 8 bases between them. This CDR3 has 14 residues. The DNA for the CDR3 is TGTGCCAGCAGTTCCGGAGGATCCTACAATGAGCAGTTCTTC. It translates to CASSSGGSYNEQFF.

V is TRBV7-9 and J is TRBJ2-7; 9 bases map to TRBD1. The CDR3 extends over 13 amino acids. Unmatched junction bases numbered 4, after V lost 4 bases and J lost 6 bases. Per the germline V gene, CDR1 is SEHNR and CDR2 is FQNEAQ (reference sequence). The CDR3 nucleotides are TGTGCCAGCAGCTCCTACAGGGGGCCCGAGCAGTACTTC. It translates to CASSSYRGPEQYF.

V is TRBV5-1 and J is TRBJ1-2; D is perhaps TRBD1 (6 bases). The CDR3 has 14 amino acids. The V gene lost 4 bases and the J gene lost 7 bases, with 17 bases spanning the gap. Per the germline V gene, CDR1 is SGHRS and CDR2 is YFSETQ. In DNA, the CDR3 is TGCGCCAGCAGCCCCGATGGGGGCTTCGGTGGCTACACCTTC. Its translation is CASSPDGGFGGYTF.